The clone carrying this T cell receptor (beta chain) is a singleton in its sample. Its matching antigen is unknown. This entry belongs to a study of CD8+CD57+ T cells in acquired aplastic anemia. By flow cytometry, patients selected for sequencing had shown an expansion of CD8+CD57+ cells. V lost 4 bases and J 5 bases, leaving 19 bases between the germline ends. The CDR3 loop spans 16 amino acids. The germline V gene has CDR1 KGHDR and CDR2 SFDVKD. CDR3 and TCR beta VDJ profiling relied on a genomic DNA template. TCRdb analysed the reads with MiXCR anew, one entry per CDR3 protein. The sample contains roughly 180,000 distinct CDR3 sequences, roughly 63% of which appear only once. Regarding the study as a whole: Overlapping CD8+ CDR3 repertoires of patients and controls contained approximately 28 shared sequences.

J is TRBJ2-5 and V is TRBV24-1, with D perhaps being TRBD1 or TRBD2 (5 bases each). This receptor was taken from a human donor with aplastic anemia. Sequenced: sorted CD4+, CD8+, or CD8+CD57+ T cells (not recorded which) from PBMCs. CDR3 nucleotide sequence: TGTGCCACCAGTGACCAATACCGGGACCTCGGGGAGACCCAGTACTTC. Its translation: CATSDQYRDLGETQYF.